Sequencing of this TCR beta chain was carried out in a study of PD-1 blockade in classical Hodgkin lymphoma. This CDR3 comprises 14 residues. V was shortened by 3 bases and J by 5 bases, with 13 bases between the two germline ends. CDR1 and CDR2 from the germline V gene are MNHNS and SASEGT. The sample's time point: cycle 4 day 1 (C4D1), after 5 to 7 weeks of nivolumab. The patients all showed relapse after autologous stem cell transplantation, while their brentuximab vedotin exposure varied. Generated by immunoSEQ multiplex PCR, the TCRdb table keeps only in-frame clones and is missing some. Altogether approximately 65,000 clones are present, under 95% being singletons, with the ten largest covering around a tenth.

The source material was peripheral blood mononuclear cells (PBMCs), sampled before the fourth cycle of nivolumab. This sequence joins TRBV6-1 and TRBJ2-5; D is undetermined. This clonotype was sampled from a human donor with classical Hodgkin lymphoma. CDR3 amino acids: CASSELHVRETQYF. In DNA, the CDR3 is TGTGCCAGCAGTGAGTTGCACGTTCGGGAGACCCAGTACTTC.